These 29 T cell receptor beta chains share one sample of origin, sequenced in a study of OX40 agonist ivuxolimab in advanced cancers. TCRdb's copy holds only in-frame clones and misses some; the assay was immunoSEQ multiplex PCR. The table has roughly 70,000 clones, about 85% seen once. Sequencing used CD4+ or CD8+ T cells sorted from blood, obtained in a trial of the OX40 agonist ivuxolimab. The receptors were sampled from an adult with an advanced solid tumor such as melanoma, head and neck, liver or kidney cancer.

Written as DNA, the CDR3 is TGCGCCAGCAGCTTGGTGCGGCAGGGCTCCTACGAGCAGTACTTC. Its translation: CASSLVRQGSYEQYF. The chain has TRBV5-1 and TRBJ2-7; D is perhaps TRBD1 (5 bases). CDR3 length: 15 amino acids. V lost 0 bases, J lost 0 bases, and 10 bases lay in between. Per the germline V gene, CDR1 is SGHRS and CDR2 is YFSETQ.

The genes are TRBV5-5 and TRBJ2-2, with TRBD1 matching 7 bases. V lost 4 bases and J lost 5; bases outside the gene matches: 8. Germline CDR1 and CDR2: SGHKS and YYEKEE (reference sequence). This CDR3 has 15 amino acids. The CDR3 loop reads CASSAGTVATGELFF. The CDR3 region has the DNA TGTGCCAGCAGCGCCGGGACAGTAGCGACCGGGGAGCTGTTTTTT.

The chain couples TRBV5-4 to TRBJ2-3, with unresolved D. Germline values: CDR1 SGHNT, CDR2 YYREEE (reference sequence). The V gene lost 4 bases and the J gene lost 3 bases, with 9 bases spanning the gap. The CDR3 loop spans 13 amino acids. The CDR3 sequence: CASSLGRTDTQYF. CDR3 sequence (DNA): TGTGCCAGCAGCCTCGGACGGACAGATACGCAGTATTTT.

J is TRBJ2-7 and V is TRBV5-8, with D maybe TRBD1 (6 bases). The CDR3 extends over 13 amino acids. Trimming shortened V by 3 bases and J by 2 bases, and 9 bases separated the two germline ends. Germline CDR1 is SGHTS and CDR2 is YDEGEE. The CDR3 region is CASSSDRTYEQYF. The CDR3 DNA is TGTGCCAGCAGCTCGGACAGAACCTACGAGCAGTACTTC.

This chain links TRBV18 with TRBJ2-7; D is undetermined. Germline CDR1 is KGHSH and CDR2 is LQKENI. The CDR3 contains 15 residues. The V and J ends lost 4 bases and 5 bases respectively, with 18 bases between them. CDR3 in amino acids: CASSLHNTVSHEQYF. DNA for the CDR3: TGTGCCAGCTCACTACACAATACAGTTTCCCACGAGCAGTACTTC.

V and J are TRBV4-3 and TRBJ2-1; D uncertain. Germline CDR1 reads LGHNA; CDR2 reads YSLEER. The CDR3 is 14 residues long. With 0 bases removed from V and 2 bases from J, the gap between germline ends came to 5 bases. This CDR3 is CASSQDTTYNEQFF. CDR3 nucleotide sequence: TGCGCCAGCAGCCAAGATACGACCTACAATGAGCAGTTCTTC.

This chain connects TRBV7-2 to TRBJ1-4; TRBD1 is a possible D gene (6 bases). Trimming cost V 2 bases and J 7 bases, with 17 bases left between them. Germline loops: CDR1 SGHTA, CDR2 FQGNSA. The CDR3 runs to 16 residues. The CDR3 is CASSLLSPGGSEKLFF. The CDR3 DNA reads TGTGCCAGCAGCTTATTGTCCCCGGGGGGCTCTGAAAAACTGTTTTTT.

This chain links TRBV6-5 with TRBJ2-7; 9 bases align to TRBD1. The CDR3 consists of 15 residues. Trimming at V came to 2 bases and at J to 1 base, leaving 3 bases not matched to a gene. Germline values: CDR1 MNHEY, CDR2 SVGAGI. The CDR3 is CASSYGGTGSYEQYF. In DNA, the CDR3 is TGTGCCAGCAGTTACGGCGGGACAGGGTCCTACGAGCAGTACTTC.

CDR3 bases: TGTGCCAGCGTCGGCCAGTTGAACACTGAAGCTTTCTTT. Amino acids: CASVGQLNTEAFF. The rearrangement joins TRBV6-5 to TRBJ1-1; D remains unclear. Trimming took 8 bases from V and 0 from J, leaving 10 bases between them. This CDR3 is 13 amino acids long. Germline loops: CDR1 MNHEY, CDR2 SVGAGI.

This rearrangement joins TRBV28 to TRBJ1-5; 7 nucleotides line up with TRBD1. The CDR3 covers 14 residues. V lost 3 bases to trimming and J lost 10 bases; unmatched junction nucleotides: 9. Per the germline V gene, CDR1 is MDHEN and CDR2 is SYDVKM. The CDR3 sequence: CASSFLDRAGPQHF. The DNA of the CDR3 is TGTGCCAGCAGTTTCCTCGACAGGGCTGGTCCCCAGCATTTT.

This clone was observed a few times. The chain is built from TRBV27 and TRBJ1-2, with unresolved D. Trimming took off 6 bases at V and 8 bases at J, with 16 bases between the two ends. Looked up from germline, CDR1 is MNHEY and CDR2 is SMNVEV (reference sequence). CDR3 size: 13 residues. The CDR3, as DNA: TGTGCCAGCAGAGGGATGCGGGCGGGGGGCTACACCTTC. This encodes CASRGMRAGGYTF.

V gene TRBV7-9 combines with J gene TRBJ2-7; maybe TRBD1 (5 bases). The germline V gene encodes CDR1 SEHNR and CDR2 FQNEAQ (reference sequence). The CDR3 has 15 residues. The germline V and J ends were trimmed by 2 bases and 1 base, with 12 bases remaining between them. CDR3 sequence: CASSLFAGSSYEQYF. In DNA, the CDR3 is TGTGCCAGCAGCTTATTCGCAGGGTCGTCCTACGAGCAGTACTTC. Full variable domain (remainder filled in from reference TRBV7-9 and TRBJ2-7): DTGVSQNPRHKITKRGQNVTFRCDPISEHNRLYWYRQTLGQGPEFLTYFQNEAQLEKSRLLSDRFSAERPKGSFSTLEIQRTEQGDSAMYLCASSLFAGSSYEQYFGPGTRLTVT.

The chain recombines TRBV9 with TRBJ2-3; perhaps TRBD2 as D (5 bases). This CDR3 spans 15 amino acids. Trimming left V 0 bases short and J 4 bases short, with 12 bases between. The germline V gene encodes CDR1 SGDLS and CDR2 YYNGEE. The CDR3 region has the DNA TGTGCCAGCAGCGTAGAAAATCGGGGTTCAGATACGCAGTATTTT. Translating gives CASSVENRGSDTQYF.

The rearrangement links TRBV18 to TRBJ1-1; D is unclear. CDR1 KGHSH and CDR2 LQKENI come from the germline V gene. This CDR3 is built from 15 residues. Deletions cut 3 bases from V and 8 bases from J, with 19 bases between. CDR3 in amino acids: CASSPPNLYKVEAFF. In DNA form, the CDR3 reads TGTGCCAGCTCACCCCCCAACCTATATAAGGTCGAAGCTTTCTTT.

The CDR3 spells CASSQEGLAGVIEQFF. In DNA form, the CDR3 reads TGCGCCAGCAGCCAAGAGGGACTAGCGGGAGTGATTGAGCAGTTCTTC. This chain joins TRBV4-1 and TRBJ2-1; 14 nucleotides line up with TRBD2. The V segment lost 0 bases and the J segment 9 bases; nucleotides outside the gene matches: 4. CDR3 length equals 16 residues. Germline V lookup: CDR1 MGHRA, CDR2 YSYEKL.

The chain has TRBV15 and TRBJ1-4; TRBD1 is a possible D gene (5 bases). V was shortened by 8 bases and J by 1 base, with 8 bases between the two germline ends. Germline lookup yields CDR1 LNHNV and CDR2 YYDKDF (reference sequence). This CDR3 is built from 13 residues. CDR3 region: CATERGTNEKLFF. CDR3 bases: TGTGCCACCGAGAGGGGAACTAATGAAAAACTGTTTTTT. The entire variable domain, with the rest obtained from reference TRBV15 and TRBJ1-4, is as follows: DAMVIQNPRYQVTQFGKPVTLSCSQTLNHNVMYWYQQKSSQAPKLLFHYYDKDFNNEADTPDNFQSRRPNTSFCFLDIRSPGLGDTAMYLCATERGTNEKLFFGSGTQLSVL.

This clone has just one count. J is TRBJ2-7 and V is TRBV9; 9 nucleotides match TRBD1. Germline V lookup: CDR1 SGDLS, CDR2 YYNGEE. The CDR3 length is 15 residues. The J segment lost 2 bases and the V segment lost 0 bases, leaving 3 bases of the junction unmatched. CDR3 coding DNA: TGTGCCAGCAGCGTAGCCGGGACAGGGACCTACGAGCAGTACTTC. Translated: CASSVAGTGTYEQYF.

The V and J genes are TRBV11-2 and TRBJ2-7; D is uncertain. V was cut by 3 bases and J by 1 base, with 4 bases left in between. CDR1 and CDR2 from the germline V gene are SGHAT and FQNNGV. The CDR3 has 12 residues. CDR3 bases: TGTGCCAGCAGCTTGAGGTCCTACGAGCAGTACTTC. Amino acids: CASSLRSYEQYF.

CDR3 nucleotides: TGTGCCACCAGCAGCCGGGGTCTTTTCTACGAGCAGTACTTC. Amino acids: CATSSRGLFYEQYF. V usage is TRBV15 and J usage is TRBJ2-7, with TRBD2 as a possible D gene (5 bases). This CDR3 has 14 residues. V was pared by 3 bases and J by 3 bases, with 12 bases between. Germline V lookup: CDR1 LNHNV, CDR2 YYDKDF (reference sequence).

The CDR3 is CASSLGGSETQYF. In DNA, the CDR3 is TGTGCCAGCAGCTTAGGGGGTAGCGAGACCCAGTACTTC. This chain connects TRBV7-6 to TRBJ2-5; D is uncertain. The CDR3 runs to 13 residues. CDR1 SGHVS and CDR2 FNYEAQ come from the germline V gene. The germline V and J ends were trimmed by 1 base and 5 bases, with 8 bases remaining between them.

The V call is TRBV9, the J call TRBJ2-5, with TRBD2 as a possible D gene (7 bases). CDR3 length equals 13 residues. Trimming cost V 7 bases and J 5 bases, with 15 bases left between them. CDR1 is SGDLS and CDR2 is YYNGEE in the germline V gene. DNA for the CDR3: TGTGCCAGCGGGGCGGGGGCGGCGGAGACCCAGTACTTC. This encodes CASGAGAAETQYF.

The J gene is TRBJ2-2, the V gene TRBV19; maybe TRBD2 (6 bases). The CDR3 has 14 residues. Between the trimmed V and J ends, which lost 6 bases and 1 base, there was a span of 9 bases. Germline CDR1 is LNHDA and CDR2 is SQIVND (reference sequence). CDR3 in DNA: TGTGCCAGTAGGGGACTCCTGAACACCGGGGAGCTGTTTTTT. Amino acids: CASRGLLNTGELFF.

This clone has just a few counts. The chain recombines TRBV4-1 with TRBJ1-6, with 8 nucleotides matching TRBD1. The germline gives CDR1 MGHRA, CDR2 YSYEKL. J was trimmed by 8 bases and V by 4 bases; bases with no gene match: 1. The CDR3 has 13 amino acids. CDR3 in DNA: TGCGCCAGCAGCCCGGACAGGGATTCACCCCTCCACTTT. Its translation is CASSPDRDSPLHF.

CDR3 in DNA: TGCGCCAGCAGCCAAGGGGCAGGGAGAAACACCGGGGAGCTGTTTTTT. It yields the protein CASSQGAGRNTGELFF. The gene calls are TRBV4-1 and TRBJ2-2; D possibly uses TRBD1 or TRBD2 (5 bases each). V lost 1 base, J lost 2 bases, and 11 bases lay in between. The CDR3 totals 16 residues. Germline V gene data show CDR1 as MGHRA and CDR2 as YSYEKL.

The chain couples TRBV19 to TRBJ2-1, with D maybe TRBD2 (6 bases). Germline loops: CDR1 LNHDA, CDR2 SQIVND (reference sequence). V lost 5 bases to trimming and J lost 1 base, with 9 bases between them. The CDR3 runs to 14 residues. The CDR3 region has the DNA TGTGCCAGTAGTGTAGGGAGGTCCTACAATGAGCAGTTCTTC. It yields the protein CASSVGRSYNEQFF.

The J gene is TRBJ2-3, the V gene TRBV5-4, with 10 bases that match TRBD1. The germline CDR1 and CDR2 sequences are SGHNT and YYREEE (reference sequence). The CDR3 totals 16 residues. J was trimmed by 2 bases and V by 5 bases; bases with no gene match: 8. The CDR3 DNA is TGTGCCAGCAGTTCCGGGGACAGGGGAGACACAGATACGCAGTATTTT. This codes for CASSSGDRGDTDTQYF.

The chain carries TRBV5-1 and TRBJ1-1; 9 nucleotides line up with TRBD1. Per germline, CDR1 SGHRS and CDR2 YFSETQ. The CDR3 covers 13 residues. The junction had 4 bases not matched to a gene; V was cut back by 5 bases and J by 5 bases. The CDR3 DNA sequence: TGCGCCAGCAGAGGGACAGGGCGGACTGAAGCTTTCTTT. Translating gives CASRGTGRTEAFF.

This rearrangement joins TRBV2 to TRBJ2-3; a possible D gene is TRBD2 (6 bases). The CDR3 spans 14 residues. Germline loops: CDR1 SNHLY, CDR2 FYNNEI. V lost 4 bases and J 6 bases, leaving 14 bases between the germline ends. The CDR3 DNA sequence: TGTGCCAGCAGTGGTAGGAGGGCCGGGGATACGCAGTATTTT. Its protein product is CASSGRRAGDTQYF.

The genes are TRBV27 and TRBJ1-1, with unresolved D. The CDR3 contains 11 residues. In germline, CDR1 is MNHEY, CDR2 SMNVEV (reference sequence). Trimming took 5 bases from V and 5 from J, leaving 6 bases between them. CDR3 sequence reads: CASSRGTEAFF. The CDR3 DNA follows: TGTGCCAGCAGTCGCGGGACTGAAGCTTTCTTT.